The 19 T cell receptor beta chains given below trace back to one sample, sequenced in a study of T cell responses to AZD1222 COVID-19 vaccine. The data were produced by immunoSEQ multiplex PCR, yet TCRdb's version contains in-frame clones alone and is incomplete. The table shows approximately 140,000 clones, with 75% to 90% occurring only once. The material sequenced was peripheral blood, taken on day 0 of MenACWY control vaccination. The origin of the receptors is an adult in good health.

This clone was seen only once. The chain couples TRBV7-2 to TRBJ1-1; D is undetermined. Germline CDR1 is SGHTA and CDR2 is FQGNSA. V lost 6 bases and J 3 bases, leaving 23 bases between the germline ends. The CDR3 consists of 17 residues. The CDR3 is CASSPLGLDSSDTEAFF. Written as DNA, the CDR3 is TGTGCCAGCAGTCCCCTCGGGCTTGATAGCTCTGACACTGAAGCTTTCTTT. Full variable domain (remainder filled in from reference TRBV7-2 and TRBJ1-1): GAGVSQSPSNKVTEKGKDVELRCDPISGHTALYWYRQSLGQGLEFLIYFQGNSAPDKSGLPSDRFSAERTGGSVSTLTIQRTQQEDSAVYLCASSPLGLDSSDTEAFFGQGTRLTVV.

V is TRBV5-1 and J is TRBJ2-1; 10 bases align to TRBD1. The V gene end was trimmed by 4 bases and the J gene end by 2 bases; junction bases not matched to a gene: 3. The CDR3 is 15 residues long. Germline values: CDR1 SGHRS, CDR2 YFSETQ. The CDR3 loop reads CASSGGQGPYNEQFF. The DNA for the CDR3 is TGCGCCAGCAGCGGGGGACAGGGGCCCTACAATGAGCAGTTCTTC.

V and J are TRBV5-1 and TRBJ2-2; 7 bases fit TRBD1. The junction had 5 bases not matched to a gene; V was cut back by 4 bases and J by 2 bases. The CDR3 totals 15 residues. Germline V lookup: CDR1 SGHRS, CDR2 YFSETQ. The CDR3 DNA is TGCGCCAGCAGCAGGACAGGAGTAAACACCGGGGAGCTGTTTTTT. This sequence encodes CASSRTGVNTGELFF. The variable domain in full, completed from reference TRBV5-1 and TRBJ2-2, reads KAGVTQTPRYLIKTRGQQVTLSCSPISGHRSVSWYQQTPGQGLQFLFEYFSETQRNKGNFPGRFSGRQFSNSRSEMNVSTLELGDSALYLCASSRTGVNTGELFFGEGSRLTVL.

This chain connects TRBV5-5 to TRBJ1-3; D gene uncertain. The germline V and J ends were trimmed by 0 bases and 1 base, with 11 bases remaining between them. In germline, CDR1 is SGHKS, CDR2 YYEKEE (reference sequence). The CDR3 length is 16 residues. Here the CDR3 reads CASSLGGGRSGNTIYF. CDR3 DNA sequence: TGTGCCAGCAGCTTGGGGGGAGGAAGATCTGGAAACACCATATATTTT.

This clone was seen a handful of times. V usage is TRBV6-4 and J usage is TRBJ2-1, with 11 bases fitting TRBD2. CDR3 length equals 15 residues. After removal of 4 bases from V and 8 bases from J, the junction contained 7 bases not matched to a gene. CDR1 is MRHNA, CDR2 SNTAGT, per germline. The CDR3 bases are TGTGCCAGCAGTGCTAGCGGGGGGCCCTCCGATGAGCAGTTCTTC. It yields the protein CASSASGGPSDEQFF.

The chain carries TRBV19 and TRBJ1-6; D unclear. The CDR3 totals 17 residues. The germline V gene encodes CDR1 LNHDA and CDR2 SQIVND (reference sequence). The V end lost 0 bases, the J end lost 8 bases, and 17 bases lay between the germline ends. CDR3 region: CASSIDPDGSFDSPLHF. The CDR3 DNA follows: TGTGCCAGTAGTATAGACCCGGACGGCAGTTTTGATTCACCCCTCCACTTT.

This chain links TRBV5-4 with TRBJ1-1; 11 nucleotides line up with TRBD1. Per germline, CDR1 SGHNT and CDR2 YYREEE (reference sequence). V lost 3 bases, J lost 0 bases, and 7 bases stayed unmatched. CDR3 length: 17 amino acids. The CDR3 DNA reads TGTGCCAGCAGCTCGGACAGGGGGCGAATCGTGAACACTGAAGCTTTCTTT. Protein: CASSSDRGRIVNTEAFF.

Here the CDR3 DNA reads TGTGCCAGCAGTAAAGGACAGGGTACCGTTGGTGAAAAACTGTTTTTT. It is translated as CASSKGQGTVGEKLFF. The chain carries TRBV6-1 and TRBJ1-4; the match to TRBD1 covers 8 bases. This CDR3 is 16 amino acids long. CDR1 is MNHNS and CDR2 is SASEGT in the germline V gene. The V segment lost 5 bases and the J segment 7 bases; nucleotides outside the gene matches: 12.

This clone was counted between two and nine times. This chain's CDR3 is CASSTLAGMSNEQFF. The DNA of the CDR3 is TGTGCCAGCAGCACTCTAGCGGGGATGAGCAATGAGCAGTTCTTC. The chain combines TRBV5-6 with TRBJ2-1; 9 bases agree with TRBD2. The CDR3 spans 15 residues. V dropped 4 bases and J dropped 6; count of bases not matched to a gene: 8. Germline V gives CDR1 SGHDT, CDR2 YYEEEE.

The genes are TRBV30 and TRBJ1-5; 10 positions match TRBD1. Germline CDR1 reads GTSNPN; CDR2 reads SVGIG (reference sequence). The CDR3 runs to 16 residues. V lost 2 bases, J lost 1 base, and 5 bases stayed unmatched. The CDR3 here is CAWSRQGARSNQPQHF. For the CDR3, the DNA is TGTGCCTGGAGTCGACAGGGGGCAAGGAGCAATCAGCCCCAGCATTTT.

V usage is TRBV7-8 and J usage is TRBJ1-6; 9 bases are shared with TRBD1. The CDR3 totals 13 residues. Looked up from germline, CDR1 is SGHVS and CDR2 is FQNEAQ. V was pared by 7 bases and J by 9 bases, with 4 bases of the junction left unmatched. The CDR3 DNA is TGTGCCAGCAACAGGGGGCAAGGTTCACCCCTCCACTTT. Translating it yields CASNRGQGSPLHF.

The genes are TRBV20-1 and TRBJ1-2; D uncertain. Per the germline V gene, CDR1 is DFQATT and CDR2 is SNEGSKA (reference sequence). The length of the CDR3 is 11 residues. Trimming shortened V by 4 bases and J by 3 bases, and 6 bases separated the two germline ends. The CDR3 region is CSAKGHYGYTF. In DNA form, the CDR3 reads TGCAGTGCTAAGGGTCACTATGGCTACACCTTC.

The genes are TRBV7-2 and TRBJ1-5; 7 bases agree with TRBD1. From germline, CDR1 is SGHTA and CDR2 FQGNSA. V dropped 5 bases and J dropped 11; count of bases not matched to a gene: 6. This CDR3 has 12 residues. The CDR3 DNA sequence: TGTGCCAGCAGCCTCAATACAGGGGCCCAGCATTTT. It codes for CASSLNTGAQHF.

The gene calls are TRBV5-1 and TRBJ2-3, with TRBD1 matching 9 bases. V trimming: 3 bases; J trimming: 5 bases; junction bases outside the gene matches: 4. Germline values: CDR1 SGHRS, CDR2 YFSETQ. The CDR3 has 14 residues. The chain's CDR3 is CASSSGTGKDTQYF. CDR3 in DNA: TGCGCCAGCAGCTCCGGGACAGGGAAAGATACGCAGTATTTT. Complete variable domain (other parts from reference TRBV5-1 and TRBJ2-3): KAGVTQTPRYLIKTRGQQVTLSCSPISGHRSVSWYQQTPGQGLQFLFEYFSETQRNKGNFPGRFSGRQFSNSRSEMNVSTLELGDSALYLCASSSGTGKDTQYFGPGTRLTVL.

This clone was counted a few times. The CDR3 protein is CASTSGANTGELFF. Here the CDR3 DNA reads TGTGCCAGCACCAGCGGGGCTAACACCGGGGAGCTGTTTTTT. The chain couples TRBV6-5 to TRBJ2-2; 7 bases are shared with TRBD2. The J segment lost 2 bases and the V segment lost 7 bases, leaving 4 bases of the junction unmatched. This CDR3 has 14 residues. Germline CDR1 MNHEY, CDR2 SVGAGI.

The chain couples TRBV2 to TRBJ1-5; D not certain. V shed 3 bases and J shed 0 bases, with 6 bases lying between them. CDR1 is SNHLY and CDR2 is FYNNEI in the germline V gene. The CDR3 has 14 amino acids. For the CDR3, the DNA is TGTGCCAGCAGTGACTTAAATAGCAATCAGCCCCAGCATTTT. Its protein product is CASSDLNSNQPQHF.

The chain links TRBV5-1 to TRBJ2-1, with TRBD1 identical over 7 bases. Germline V gives CDR1 SGHRS, CDR2 YFSETQ. The ends lost 3 bases at V and 5 bases at J; junction bases unmatched: 2. The CDR3 is 13 amino acids. The chain's CDR3 is CASSSGTDNEQFF. CDR3 in DNA: TGCGCCAGCAGCTCGGGGACAGACAATGAGCAGTTCTTC.

This chain joins TRBV19 and TRBJ2-7, with 10 bases fitting TRBD1. Germline trimming cut 4 bases from V and 1 base from J; bases unmatched to any gene: 4. Germline V gene sequence: CDR1 LNHDA, CDR2 SQIVND (reference sequence). The CDR3 is 15 amino acids. CDR3 protein: CASSKGQGNSYEQYF. CDR3 nucleotides: TGTGCCAGTAGTAAGGGACAGGGGAATTCCTACGAGCAGTACTTC.

This clone was found a few times. The chain couples TRBV18 to TRBJ2-7, with TRBD1 matching over 9 bases. This CDR3 has 15 residues. CDR1 is KGHSH, CDR2 LQKENI, per germline. V shed 2 bases, J shed 3 bases, and the junction held 5 bases outside the gene matches. The CDR3: CASSPGTGPYYEQYV. CDR3 DNA sequence: TGTGCCAGCTCACCAGGGACAGGGCCCTACTACGAGCAGTACGTC.